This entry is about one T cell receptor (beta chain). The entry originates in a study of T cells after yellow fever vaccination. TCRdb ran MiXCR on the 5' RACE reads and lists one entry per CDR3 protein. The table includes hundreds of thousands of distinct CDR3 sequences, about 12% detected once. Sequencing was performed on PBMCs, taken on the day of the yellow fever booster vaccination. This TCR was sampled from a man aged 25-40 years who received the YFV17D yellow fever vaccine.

CDR3 protein: CASSPITGQGTDGYTF. For the CDR3, the DNA is TGTGCCAGCAGTCCTATTACGGGACAGGGGACGGATGGCTACACCTTC. The rearrangement joins TRBV28 to TRBJ1-2; the match to TRBD1 covers 10 bases. Trimming removed 5 bases from V and 6 bases from J; junction bases left unmatched: 12. Germline V gives CDR1 MDHEN, CDR2 SYDVKM. The length of the CDR3 is 16 residues.